Shown below are 12 T cell receptor beta chains from a single sample sequenced in a study of cytomegalovirus exposure and HLA in healthy donors. 60 Vbeta and 13 Jbeta primers were used in PCR. Libraries were prepared by immunoSEQ multiplex PCR; TCRdb keeps only in-frame clonotypes and omits some of them. Of about 150,000 clones detected, approximately 80% appear once; the ten largest clones hold 10% to 15%. Sequenced sample: PBMCs. Receptor source: a man aged 40-49 years in good health and CMV-seropositive.

The chain employs TRBV29-1 and TRBJ1-5; D not resolved. CDR1 SQVTM and CDR2 ANQGSEA come from the germline V gene. The V gene lost 4 bases and the J gene lost 0 bases, with 10 bases spanning the gap. The CDR3 runs to 14 residues. The CDR3 loop is CSVVMTNSNQPQHF. The CDR3 nucleotides are TGCAGCGTTGTTATGACTAATAGCAATCAGCCCCAGCATTTT.

This sequence joins TRBV28 and TRBJ2-1, with 7 bases identical to TRBD2. The CDR3 runs to 15 residues. Germline V gene lookup returns CDR1 MDHEN and CDR2 SYDVKM. Losses at the gene ends were 2 bases for V and 1 base for J; bases not matched to a gene: 2. DNA for the CDR3: TGTGCCAGCAGTTTAGGCGGGAGTTCCTACAATGAGCAGTTCTTC. Translating it yields CASSLGGSSYNEQFF.

This chain links TRBV2 with TRBJ2-5, with 15 bases fitting TRBD2. The CDR3 is 18 amino acids. CDR1 SNHLY and CDR2 FYNNEI come from the germline V gene. V trimming: 6 bases; J trimming: 1 base; junction bases outside the gene matches: 9. The CDR3 nucleotides read TGTGCCAGCAGCCATGGACTAGCGGGGGGGAGGGGCCAAGAGACCCAGTACTTC. Translating it yields CASSHGLAGGRGQETQYF.

The chain recombines TRBV19 with TRBJ1-1; D is possibly TRBD1 (6 bases). The CDR3 has 13 amino acids. V was clipped by 0 bases and J by 8 bases, with 10 bases between them. In germline, CDR1 is LNHDA, CDR2 SQIVND (reference sequence). The CDR3 bases are TGTGCCAGTAGTATAGAGGGGGGGGCCGAAGCTTTCTTT. Translating it yields CASSIEGGAEAFF. Full variable domain (rest looked up from reference TRBV19 and TRBJ1-1): DGGITQSPKYLFRKEGQNVTLSCEQNLNHDAMYWYRQDPGQGLRLIYYSQIVNDFQKGDIAEGYSVSREKKESFPLTVTSAQKNPTAFYLCASSIEGGAEAFFGQGTRLTVV.

The chain combines TRBV2 with TRBJ1-2; the match to TRBD1 covers 7 bases. Germline-derived CDR1 and CDR2 are SNHLY and FYNNEI. CDR3 length equals 16 residues. V was pared by 5 bases and J by 0 bases, with 9 bases of the junction left unmatched. CDR3 loop: CASSQGGAHPNYGYTF. For the CDR3, the DNA is TGTGCCAGCAGTCAGGGGGGAGCTCATCCTAACTATGGCTACACCTTC.

The V call is TRBV10-3, the J call TRBJ2-6; 10 bases match TRBD2. The V segment lost 0 bases and the J segment 3 bases; nucleotides outside the gene matches: 5. The CDR3 loop spans 18 amino acids. CDR1 and CDR2 from the germline V gene are ENHRY and SYGVKD. This CDR3 reads CAISESLAGPLGANVLTF. CDR3 sequence (DNA): TGTGCCATCAGTGAGTCACTAGCGGGGCCTCTTGGGGCCAACGTCCTGACTTTC.

This chain joins TRBV18 and TRBJ2-1, with 10 bases matching TRBD2. The V gene's germline CDR1 is KGHSH and CDR2 LQKENI. The ends lost 3 bases at V and 2 bases at J; junction bases unmatched: 4. The CDR3 runs 16 residues. CDR3 residues: CASSPLAGGTYNEQFF. The CDR3 nucleotides are TGTGCCAGCTCACCGTTAGCGGGAGGAACCTACAATGAGCAGTTCTTC.

A word on this clone: The conserved phenylalanine or tryptophan is not found at the CDR3 terminus, so this likely reflects a read error. The DNA is left out, because the CDR3 cannot be placed on it with certainty; the CDR3 is given as TCRdb lists it. This chain uses TRBV4-1 with TRBJ1-2; the table's D call, TRBD1, has no DNA check behind it. The germline CDR1 and CDR2 sequences are MGHRA and YSYEKL. The CDR3 length is 14 residues, termini included. The CDR3 region is CASSQDGRTGSMAN.

The gene calls are TRBV4-3 and TRBJ2-7; D might be TRBD2 (7 bases). The V end lost 0 bases, the J end lost 0 bases, and 12 bases lay between the germline ends. This CDR3 is built from 16 residues. The germline gives CDR1 LGHNA, CDR2 YSLEER. CDR3 nucleotide sequence: TGCGCCAGCAGCCAAGATTGGGGGGGCGGCTCCTACGAGCAGTACTTC. Its protein product is CASSQDWGGGSYEQYF.

This sequence joins TRBV5-4 and TRBJ2-7; a weak D match, TRBD1 (6 bases). The V end was cut by 3 bases, the J end by 2 bases, with 12 bases between. This CDR3 is built from 14 residues. From germline, CDR1 is SGHNT and CDR2 YYREEE (reference sequence). This CDR3 is CASSSRGPTYEQYF. For the CDR3, the DNA is TGTGCCAGCAGCTCCAGGGGTCCAACCTACGAGCAGTACTTC. Filled out from reference TRBV5-4 and TRBJ2-7, the complete variable domain reads ETGVTQSPTHLIKTRGQQVTLRCSSQSGHNTVSWYQQALGQGPQFIFQYYREEENGRGNFPPRFSGLQFPNYSSELNVNALELDDSALYLCASSSRGPTYEQYFGPGTRLTVT.

This sequence joins TRBV28 and TRBJ2-7, with 7 nucleotides matching TRBD1. Trimming took 4 bases from V and 6 from J; bases not matched to a gene: 12. Germline-derived CDR1 and CDR2 are MDHEN and SYDVKM. This CDR3 is built from 15 residues. DNA of the CDR3: TGTGCCAGCAGTTCCTGGGGACAGCCACTAGGCGAGCAGTACTTC. It codes for CASSSWGQPLGEQYF.

The rearrangement links TRBV11-2 to TRBJ2-7; 8 positions match TRBD1. J was trimmed by 3 bases and V by 3 bases; bases with no gene match: 7. Germline loops: CDR1 SGHAT, CDR2 FQNNGV. CDR3 length equals 15 residues. The CDR3 sequence: CASSLDRAGIYEQYF. The DNA for the CDR3 is TGTGCCAGCAGCTTGGACAGGGCTGGTATCTACGAGCAGTACTTC. The full variable domain, its missing parts supplied by reference TRBV11-2 and TRBJ2-7, is EAGVAQSPRYKIIEKRQSVAFWCNPISGHATLYWYQQILGQGPKLLIQFQNNGVVDDSQLPKDRFSAERLKGVDSTLKIQPAKLEDSAVYLCASSLDRAGIYEQYFGPGTRLTVT.